This TCR beta chain was captured in a study of T-cell memory formation after mild COVID-19. V shed 3 bases and J shed 6 bases, with 11 bases lying between them. CDR3 length: 12 residues. Germline CDR1 DFQATT, CDR2 SNEGSKA (reference sequence). Using its own MiXCR run on the 5' RACE reads, TCRdb lists one record per CDR3 protein. The sample consists of a few hundred thousand distinct CDR3 sequences, over 9.5% of them appearing once. This clonotype was seen only a few times. Sequencing input: PBMCs or a T cell subset sorted from them (not recorded which). The TCR sequence derives from a young man who had mild COVID-19 (a few samples of this study predate the infection). Cell type and time point are not known. The V call is TRBV20-1, the J call TRBJ2-5; D possibly matches TRBD1 or TRBD2 (5 bases each). DNA for the CDR3: TGCAGTGCTAGCCGGGACGAGCAGACCCAGTACTTC. Protein sequence: CSASRDEQTQYF.